The 14 T cell receptor beta chains in this list originate from one sample, sequenced in a study of blood T cell repertoires in COVID-19. Sequencing was performed with immunoSEQ multiplex PCR; in TCRdb, only in-frame clones are kept and a portion is missing. The sample carries 72,000 or so clones, approximately 85% recorded once. The specimen was peripheral blood. The source is a woman over 75 with active or convalescent COVID-19.

The chain joins TRBV7-9 to TRBJ1-1; tentatively, D is TRBD1 (6 bases). The CDR3 has 14 residues. Deletions cut 5 bases from V and 2 bases from J, with 12 bases between. CDR1 SEHNR and CDR2 FQNEAQ come from the germline V gene (reference sequence). The CDR3 sequence is CASSKDRINTEAFF. The CDR3 DNA is TGTGCCAGCAGCAAAGACAGGATTAACACTGAAGCTTTCTTT.

The chain has TRBV20-1 and TRBJ2-1, with unresolved D. The V end was cut by 3 bases, the J end by 7 bases, with 16 bases between. The germline V gene has CDR1 DFQATT and CDR2 SNEGSKA (reference sequence). CDR3 length equals 14 residues. In nucleotides, the CDR3 is TGCAGTGCTAGTCCGGCTAGGTTGTCAAATGAGCAGTTCTTC. Its protein is CSASPARLSNEQFF.

V and J are TRBV6-5 and TRBJ2-3; 10 positions agree with TRBD2. Losses at the gene ends were 4 bases for V and 7 bases for J; bases not matched to a gene: 11. The CDR3 consists of 16 residues. Germline loops: CDR1 MNHEY, CDR2 SVGAGI. Here the CDR3 reads CASSSPLAGATNTQYF. CDR3 nucleotide sequence: TGTGCCAGCAGTTCGCCGCTAGCGGGGGCCACGAATACGCAGTATTTT.

The rearrangement joins TRBV28 to TRBJ2-3; 8 bases agree with TRBD1. The length of the CDR3 is 15 residues. Per germline, CDR1 MDHEN and CDR2 SYDVKM. Trimming cost V 8 bases and J 0 bases; bases outside gene matches: 7. The CDR3 DNA sequence: TGTGCCAGCTACCCAGGGGGCACTAGCACAGATACGCAGTATTTT. Translating it yields CASYPGGTSTDTQYF.

The chain carries TRBV21-1 and TRBJ1-5; the table assigns TRBD1, which was not confirmed against the DNA. TRBV21-1 is a pseudogene locus. This CDR3 region has 16 residues. This CDR3 reads CASSKDGQVSNQPQHF. CDR3 coding DNA: TGTGCCAGCAGCAAAGACGGACAGGTTAGCAATCAGCCCCAGCATTTT.

This sequence joins TRBV13 and TRBJ1-2; 7 nucleotides line up with TRBD1. V dropped 5 bases and J dropped 0; count of bases not matched to a gene: 15. Germline V CDR1 and CDR2: PRHDT, FYEKMQ (reference sequence). This CDR3 has 18 amino acids. CDR3 nucleotide sequence: TGTGCCAGCAGCCAAATAACAGGGGCACTAACTTCTAACTATGGCTACACCTTC. Translated: CASSQITGALTSNYGYTF.

This clone is a singleton in its sample. V gene TRBV7-6 combines with J gene TRBJ1-4, with TRBD1 as a possible D gene (5 bases). Germline V gene data show CDR1 as SGHVS and CDR2 as FNYEAQ. This CDR3 spans 14 amino acids. Deletions cut 9 bases from V and 5 bases from J, with 16 bases between. As DNA, the CDR3 is TGTGCCAGTAGAGGGGCGGGGTCGAATGAAAAACTGTTTTTT. Translated, it gives CASRGAGSNEKLFF. The full variable domain, its missing parts supplied by reference TRBV7-6 and TRBJ1-4, is GAGVSQSPRYKVTKRGQDVALRCDPISGHVSLYWYRQALGQGPEFLTYFNYEAQQDKSGLPNDRFSAERPEGSISTLTIQRTEQRDSAMYRCASRGAGSNEKLFFGSGTQLSVL.

The table lists this clone with a count of one. Other DNA sequences in this sample translate to the same CDR3. The V call is TRBV18, the J call TRBJ2-7; D is ambiguous. CDR3 length: 13 residues. Deletions cut 3 bases from V and 2 bases from J, with 8 bases between. CDR1 and CDR2 from the germline V gene are KGHSH and LQKENI. The CDR3, as DNA: TGTGCCAGCTCACCGGCGGTAACCTACGAGCAGTACTTC. Protein product: CASSPAVTYEQYF.

The chain links TRBV30 to TRBJ2-5; a possible D gene is TRBD2 (6 bases). The length of the CDR3 is 14 residues. Trimming pared 3 bases from V and 5 bases from J, leaving 16 bases between. CDR1 and CDR2 from the germline V gene are GTSNPN and SVGIG (reference sequence). The CDR3 loop is CAWRDYPTRETQYF. CDR3 coding DNA: TGTGCCTGGAGGGACTACCCCACACGGGAGACCCAGTACTTC.

The CDR3 loop is CATTTGSISGENTGELFF. Written as DNA, the CDR3 is TGTGCCACGACGACAGGATCTATTAGCGGGGAGAACACCGGGGAGCTGTTTTTT. This chain connects TRBV7-9 to TRBJ2-2, with TRBD2 identical over 8 bases. Germline CDR1 SEHNR, CDR2 FQNEAQ (reference sequence). CDR3 length: 18 residues. V was clipped by 10 bases and J by 1 base; unmatched bases: 17. The variable domain in full, with the rest retrieved from reference TRBV7-9 and TRBJ2-2, is DTGVSQNPRHKITKRGQNVTFRCDPISEHNRLYWYRQTLGQGPEFLTYFQNEAQLEKSRLLSDRFSAERPKGSFSTLEIQRTEQGDSAMYLCATTTGSISGENTGELFFGEGSRLTVL.

The chain uses TRBV23-1 and TRBJ2-7, with 7 bases matching TRBD2. TRBV23-1 is marked as an open reading frame, function uncertain. There are 14 residues in the CDR3. V lost 6 bases and J lost 5; bases outside the gene matches: 10. Here the CDR3 DNA reads TGCGCCAGCAGACCCATATCGGCGGGGGACGAGCAGTACTTC. Amino acid sequence: CASRPISAGDEQYF.

The rearrangement uses TRBV10-1 and TRBJ1-6, with D hard to call. The CDR3 is 18 residues long. Germline CDR1 WNHNN, CDR2 SYGVQD (reference sequence). Trimming shortened V by 7 bases and J by 0 bases, and 19 bases separated the two germline ends. CDR3 DNA: TGCGCCAGCATACGTCCCGTGCCAGCGAGCTCCTATAATTCACCCCTCCACTTT. Amino acids: CASIRPVPASSYNSPLHF.

The V call is TRBV7-3, the J call TRBJ2-7; no reliable D call. This CDR3 region has 13 residues. Trimming left V 5 bases short and J 3 bases short, with 11 bases between. The germline gives CDR1 SGHTA, CDR2 FQGTGA. The CDR3 nucleotides read TGTGCCAGCAGCGCAACAGCAGGCTACGAGCAGTACTTC. Translated, it gives CASSATAGYEQYF. The full variable domain, completed using reference TRBV7-3 and TRBJ2-7, is GAGVSQTPSNKVTEKGKYVELRCDPISGHTALYWYRQSLGQGPEFLIYFQGTGAADDSGLPNDRFFAVRPEGSVSTLKIQRTERGDSAVYLCASSATAGYEQYFGPGTRLTVT.

The chain couples TRBV19 to TRBJ1-3, with D unresolved. The germline CDR1 and CDR2 sequences are LNHDA and SQIVND (reference sequence). The CDR3 runs to 14 residues. V shed 8 bases and J shed 0 bases, with 11 bases lying between them. The CDR3 nucleotides are TGTGCCAGTTCCTCCACAAACTCTGGAAACACCATATATTTT. Its translation is CASSSTNSGNTIYF.